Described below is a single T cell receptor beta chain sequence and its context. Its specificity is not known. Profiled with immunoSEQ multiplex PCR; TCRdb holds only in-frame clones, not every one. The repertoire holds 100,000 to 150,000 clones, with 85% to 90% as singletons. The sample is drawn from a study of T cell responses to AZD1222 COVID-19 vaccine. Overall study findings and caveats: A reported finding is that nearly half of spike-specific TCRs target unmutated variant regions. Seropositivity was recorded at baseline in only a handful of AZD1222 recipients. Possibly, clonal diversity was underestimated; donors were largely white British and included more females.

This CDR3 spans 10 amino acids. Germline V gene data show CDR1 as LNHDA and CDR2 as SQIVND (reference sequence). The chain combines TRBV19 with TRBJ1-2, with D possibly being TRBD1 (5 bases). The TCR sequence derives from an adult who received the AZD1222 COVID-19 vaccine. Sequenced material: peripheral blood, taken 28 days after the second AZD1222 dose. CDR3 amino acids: CATGGYGYTF. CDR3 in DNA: TGTGCTACCGGGGGCTATGGCTACACCTTC.